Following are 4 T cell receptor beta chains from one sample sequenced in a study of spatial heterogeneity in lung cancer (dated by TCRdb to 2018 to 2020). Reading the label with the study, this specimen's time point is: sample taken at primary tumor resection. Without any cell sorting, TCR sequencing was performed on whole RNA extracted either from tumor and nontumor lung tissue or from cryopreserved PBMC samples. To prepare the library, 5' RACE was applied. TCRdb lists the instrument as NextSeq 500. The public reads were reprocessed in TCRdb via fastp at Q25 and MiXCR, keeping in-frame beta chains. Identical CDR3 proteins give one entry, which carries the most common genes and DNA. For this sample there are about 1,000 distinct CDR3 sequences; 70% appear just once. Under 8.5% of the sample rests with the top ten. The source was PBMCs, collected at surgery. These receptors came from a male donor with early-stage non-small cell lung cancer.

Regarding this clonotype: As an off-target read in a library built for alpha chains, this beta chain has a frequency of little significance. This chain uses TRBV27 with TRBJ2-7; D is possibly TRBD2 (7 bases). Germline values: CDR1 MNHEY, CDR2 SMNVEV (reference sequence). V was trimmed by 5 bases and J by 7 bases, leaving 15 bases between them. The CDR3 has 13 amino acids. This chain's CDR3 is CASSPWGGREQYF. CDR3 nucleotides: TGTGCCAGCAGTCCGTGGGGGGGGCGAGAGCAGTACTTC.

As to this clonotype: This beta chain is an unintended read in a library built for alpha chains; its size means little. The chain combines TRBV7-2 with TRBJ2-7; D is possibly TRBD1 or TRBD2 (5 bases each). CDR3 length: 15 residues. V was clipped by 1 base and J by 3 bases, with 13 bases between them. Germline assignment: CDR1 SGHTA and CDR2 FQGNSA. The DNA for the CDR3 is TGTGCCAGCAGCTTAGATTGGGGGATGGTCTACGAGCAGTACTTC. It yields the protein CASSLDWGMVYEQYF.

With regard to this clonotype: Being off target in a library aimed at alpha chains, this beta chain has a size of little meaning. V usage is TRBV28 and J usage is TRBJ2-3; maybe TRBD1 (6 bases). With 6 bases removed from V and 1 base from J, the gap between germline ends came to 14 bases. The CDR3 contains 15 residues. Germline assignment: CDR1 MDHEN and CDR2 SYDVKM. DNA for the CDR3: TGTGCCAGCAGCCAGACAGGAGACCGCACAGATACGCAGTATTTT. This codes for CASSQTGDRTDTQYF.

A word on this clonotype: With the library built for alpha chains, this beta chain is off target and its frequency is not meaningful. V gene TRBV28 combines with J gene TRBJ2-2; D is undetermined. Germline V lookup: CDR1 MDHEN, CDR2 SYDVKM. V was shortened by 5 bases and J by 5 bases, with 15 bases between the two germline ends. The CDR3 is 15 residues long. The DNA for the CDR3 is TGTGCCAGCAGTCAAACTGCCCGGTCGACCGGGGAGCTGTTTTTT. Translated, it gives CASSQTARSTGELFF.